Presented here are 25 T cell receptor beta chains from one specimen sequenced in a study of identifying expanded T cells in peripheral blood. Profiling relied on immunoSEQ multiplex PCR, and the TCRdb table lists in-frame clones only, not all of them. The table includes around 100,000 clones, 85% to 90% detected once. Sequenced material: blood. Receptors were obtained from a person between 18 and 69 years old in good health.

V usage is TRBV7-8 and J usage is TRBJ2-6; D gene ambiguous. The CDR3 is 15 residues long. V was cut by 3 bases and J by 0 bases, with 6 bases left in between. From germline, CDR1 is SGHVS and CDR2 FQNEAQ. This CDR3 is CASSLWGSGANVLTF. CDR3 bases: TGTGCCAGCAGCTTGTGGGGCTCTGGGGCCAACGTCCTGACTTTC.

This clone occurred once. The chain recombines TRBV6-7 with TRBJ1-6; D not certain. TRBV6-7 has ORF status, its function being uncertain. CDR3 size: 17 residues. Trimming left V 0 bases short and J 4 bases short, with 13 bases between. CDR3 in DNA: TGTGCCAGCAGTTACTCGAGCCGGAACAGTTATAATTCACCCCTCCACTTT. Translated, it gives CASSYSSRNSYNSPLHF.

J is TRBJ2-1 and V is TRBV6-4; TRBD2 agrees at 9 bases. Trimming removed 2 bases from V and 9 bases from J; junction bases left unmatched: 11. The length of the CDR3 is 16 residues. Germline CDR1 is MRHNA and CDR2 is SNTAGT. The CDR3 here is CASSDGLGGGAIEQFF. The CDR3 nucleotides are TGTGCCAGCAGTGACGGACTAGGCGGGGGGGCCATTGAGCAGTTCTTC.

The chain combines TRBV7-8 with TRBJ2-4, with unresolved D. Trimming left V 1 base short and J 5 bases short, with 6 bases between. The CDR3 consists of 13 residues. The germline CDR1 and CDR2 sequences are SGHVS and FQNEAQ. The chain's CDR3 is CASSLGQENIQYF. The DNA for the CDR3 is TGTGCCAGCAGCTTAGGTCAGGAAAACATTCAGTACTTC.

The chain uses TRBV6-6 and TRBJ2-1; D remains unclear. The V gene's germline CDR1 is MNHNY and CDR2 SVGAGI (reference sequence). This CDR3 spans 12 amino acids. V lost 2 bases to trimming and J lost 2 bases, with 1 base between them. CDR3 nucleotides: TGTGCCAGCAGTTACACCTACAATGAGCAGTTCTTC. Translation: CASSYTYNEQFF.

In DNA form, the CDR3 reads TGTGCCACGGGCCCGGGGGGGCGAACCGGGGAGCTGTTTTTT. This gives the protein CATGPGGRTGELFF. The gene calls are TRBV2 and TRBJ2-2; 8 nucleotides agree with TRBD2. Per germline, CDR1 SNHLY and CDR2 FYNNEI. This CDR3 has 14 residues. V shed 10 bases, J shed 5 bases, and the junction held 9 bases outside the gene matches.

The rearrangement links TRBV13 to TRBJ2-1, with 8 bases lining up with TRBD2. This CDR3 has 15 residues. Losses at the gene ends were 0 bases for V and 8 bases for J; bases not matched to a gene: 6. Germline values: CDR1 PRHDT, CDR2 FYEKMQ (reference sequence). The CDR3 here is CASSLGWRTSHEQFF. CDR3 nucleotides: TGTGCCAGCAGCTTAGGCTGGCGGACTAGCCATGAGCAGTTCTTC.

The genes are TRBV19 and TRBJ1-4, with a possible D match to TRBD1 (5 bases). The germline V gene encodes CDR1 LNHDA and CDR2 SQIVND (reference sequence). The V end was cut by 3 bases, the J end by 3 bases, with 8 bases between. This CDR3 contains 14 residues. CDR3 protein: CASSIGGANEKLFF. The CDR3 coding sequence is TGTGCCAGTAGTATCGGGGGAGCTAATGAAAAACTGTTTTTT.

The chain combines TRBV15 with TRBJ2-7; possible D gene TRBD2, 6 bases. V lost 2 bases, J lost 6 bases, and 14 bases lay in between. CDR1 and CDR2 from the germline V gene are LNHNV and YYDKDF (reference sequence). The CDR3 loop spans 14 amino acids. The CDR3 nucleotides are TGTGCCACCAGCAGAAGAGGTGGGGGGAGCGAGCAGTACTTC. It is translated as CATSRRGGGSEQYF.

The chain links TRBV7-4 to TRBJ2-5; no clear D gene. The CDR3 extends over 13 amino acids. Germline V gene sequence: CDR1 SGHVT, CDR2 SQSDAQ. V was shortened by 1 base and J by 5 bases, with 8 bases between the two germline ends. In DNA, the CDR3 is TGTGCCAGCAGCTTAGAGATTGTGGAGACCCAGTACTTC. Protein sequence: CASSLEIVETQYF.

CDR3 bases: TGTGCCAGCAGCTTTAACGCCTATAATTCACCCCTCCACTTT. Translated, it gives CASSFNAYNSPLHF. The rearrangement uses TRBV7-6 and TRBJ1-6; D remains unclear. CDR3 length: 14 amino acids. Germline values: CDR1 SGHVS, CDR2 FNYEAQ. V shed 3 bases and J shed 2 bases, with 5 bases lying between them.

CDR3 region: CASSPAGSSYEQYF. CDR3 nucleotides: TGCGCCAGCTCCCCGGCGGGCAGCTCCTACGAGCAGTACTTC. J is TRBJ2-7 and V is TRBV5-1; D is possibly TRBD2 (5 bases). The germline CDR1 and CDR2 sequences are SGHRS and YFSETQ. This CDR3 contains 14 residues. The ends were cut back, 7 bases at V and 0 bases at J, with 14 bases in the middle.

This clone was detected a few times. The chain is built from TRBV11-2 and TRBJ1-1, with D uncertain. This CDR3 contains 14 residues. Germline CDR1 reads SGHAT; CDR2 reads FQNNGV. The V gene lost 2 bases and the J gene lost 7 bases, with 14 bases spanning the gap. CDR3 sequence: CASSLPPKGREAFF. The CDR3 DNA reads TGTGCCAGCAGCTTACCCCCGAAGGGTCGTGAAGCTTTCTTT.

This clone appeared a few times. The rearrangement joins TRBV5-5 to TRBJ2-7; TRBD1 matches 9 bases. Germline V gene lookup returns CDR1 SGHKS and CDR2 YYEKEE (reference sequence). Trimming took 5 bases from V and 0 from J; bases not matched to a gene: 9. The CDR3 contains 16 residues. In nucleotides, the CDR3 is TGTGCCAGCAGGTCTGGACAGGGGCTAAACTCCTACGAGCAGTACTTC. Its protein product is CASRSGQGLNSYEQYF.

The chain links TRBV7-2 to TRBJ2-7, with TRBD2 identical over 9 bases. This CDR3 comprises 14 residues. V trimming: 5 bases; J trimming: 1 base; junction bases outside the gene matches: 3. CDR1 and CDR2 (germline): SGHTA, FQGNSA. The CDR3 here is CASSTLAGSYEQYF. CDR3 DNA: TGTGCCAGCAGCACCCTAGCGGGGTCCTACGAGCAGTACTTC.

The V call is TRBV10-3, the J call TRBJ1-2; TRBD1 is a possible D gene (6 bases). The CDR3 runs 16 residues. Germline CDR1 and CDR2: ENHRY and SYGVKD. Trimming stripped 6 bases from V and 8 bases from J, with 25 bases between. The CDR3 sequence: CAISPYGGGAGQGYTF. Written as DNA, the CDR3 is TGTGCCATCAGCCCATACGGGGGGGGCGCAGGACAGGGCTACACCTTC.

V usage is TRBV7-9 and J usage is TRBJ2-3, with 14 bases fitting TRBD2. Germline CDR1 is SEHNR and CDR2 is FQNEAQ (reference sequence). The ends lost 1 base at V and 4 bases at J; junction bases unmatched: 4. The CDR3 is 17 amino acids. As DNA, the CDR3 is TGTGCCAGCAGCTTAGGAGGGGGACTAGCGGGAGCAGATACGCAGTATTTT. Amino acid sequence: CASSLGGGLAGADTQYF. The variable domain in full, completed from reference TRBV7-9 and TRBJ2-3, reads DTGVSQNPRHKITKRGQNVTFRCDPISEHNRLYWYRQTLGQGPEFLTYFQNEAQLEKSRLLSDRFSAERPKGSFSTLEIQRTEQGDSAMYLCASSLGGGLAGADTQYFGPGTRLTVL.

The rearrangement links TRBV7-7 to TRBJ2-5, with 8 bases that match TRBD2. The CDR3 consists of 16 residues. After removal of 1 base from V and 1 base from J, the junction contained 5 bases not matched to a gene. The germline V gene encodes CDR1 SSHAT and CDR2 FNYEAQ (reference sequence). The CDR3, as DNA: TGTGCCAGCAGCTTAGGGGCAGGGACTAGCCAAGAGACCCAGTACTTC. It encodes CASSLGAGTSQETQYF. Full variable domain (outside the CDR3, taken from reference TRBV7-7 and TRBJ2-5): GAGVSQSPRYKVTKRGQDVTLRCDPISSHATLYWYQQALGQGPEFLTYFNYEAQPDKSGLPSDRFSAERPEGSISTLTIQRTEQRDSAMYRCASSLGAGTSQETQYFGPGTRLLVL.

The chain combines TRBV18 with TRBJ2-5; TRBD2 is a possible D gene (5 bases). Germline values: CDR1 KGHSH, CDR2 LQKENI. V was shortened by 0 bases and J by 4 bases, with 9 bases between the two germline ends. CDR3 length: 14 amino acids. The CDR3 nucleotides are TGTGCCAGCTCACCACCGGACGGAGGAGAGACCCAGTACTTC. Its translation is CASSPPDGGETQYF.

V and J are TRBV27 and TRBJ1-2, with unresolved D. Germline values: CDR1 MNHEY, CDR2 SMNVEV (reference sequence). With 6 bases removed from V and 6 bases from J, the gap between germline ends came to 17 bases. CDR3 length equals 14 residues. For the CDR3, the DNA is TGTGCCAGCAGCTTTGGACGGATTAGCGATGGCTACACCTTC. Its protein product is CASSFGRISDGYTF.

The chain joins TRBV14 to TRBJ2-5, with D uncertain. The germline CDR1 and CDR2 sequences are SGHDN and FVKESK. Trimming removed 3 bases from V and 1 base from J, with 3 bases in between. The CDR3 runs to 12 residues. CDR3 in amino acids: CASSQTQETQYF. The CDR3 DNA sequence: TGTGCCAGCAGCCAGACCCAAGAGACCCAGTACTTC.

This clone has more than one count but fewer than ten. The chain couples TRBV6-1 to TRBJ1-2; tentatively, D is TRBD1 (5 bases). Germline CDR1 is MNHNS and CDR2 is SASEGT. V lost 6 bases and J lost 8, with 19 bases in between. CDR3 length: 14 residues. The CDR3 nucleotides read TGTGCCAGCAGAGCCGGGACCCAAACAGGAGGCTACACCTTC. It specifies CASRAGTQTGGYTF.

The V call is TRBV7-2, the J call TRBJ2-7, with D perhaps given as TRBD1 or TRBD2 (5 bases each). V was pared by 1 base and J by 0 bases, with 19 bases between. CDR1 and CDR2 (germline): SGHTA, FQGNSA. This CDR3 has 18 residues. CDR3 DNA sequence: TGTGCCAGCAGCTTAGAAGTACCGGGGCAGACGTTCTCCTACGAGCAGTACTTC. Translated: CASSLEVPGQTFSYEQYF.

Comments on this clone: This may come from a read error, since a much larger clone is one base off. The V call is TRBV5-4, the J call TRBJ1-1; D remains ambiguous. The CDR3 runs 11 residues. Germline loops: CDR1 SGHNT, CDR2 YYREEE (reference sequence). V was pared by 1 base and J by 2 bases, with 0 bases between. CDR3: CASSLNTEAFF. Written as DNA, the CDR3 is TGTGCCAGCAGCTTGAACACTGAAGCTTTCTTT.

V gene TRBV4-3 combines with J gene TRBJ2-1, with 13 nucleotides matching TRBD2. The CDR3 sequence is 16 residues long. With V trimmed by 3 bases and J by 9 bases, 8 bases remained unmatched. CDR1 and CDR2 (germline): LGHNA, YSLEER. CDR3 loop: CASSHLGTSGAGEQFF. CDR3 nucleotide sequence: TGCGCCAGCAGCCATCTCGGGACTAGCGGGGCTGGTGAGCAGTTCTTC.